These 5 T cell receptor beta chains were all obtained from the same sample, sequenced in a study of cytomegalovirus exposure and HLA in healthy donors. TCRdb keeps only in-frame clones here, not all; method: immunoSEQ multiplex PCR. The table lists approximately 270,000 clones, nearly 90% of them singletons. Specimen: PBMCs. The receptor source for this set is a woman between 18 and 30 years old in good health and CMV-seronegative.

The chain links TRBV28 to TRBJ2-7; D might be TRBD1 (6 bases). With 1 base removed from V and 2 bases from J, the gap between germline ends came to 12 bases. CDR3 length: 15 amino acids. Germline CDR1 MDHEN, CDR2 SYDVKM. The DNA for the CDR3 is TGTGCCAGCAGTTTATCGCCAGGGGTGGCCTACGAGCAGTACTTC. It specifies CASSLSPGVAYEQYF.

The chain employs TRBV11-2 and TRBJ1-6, with TRBD1 matching over 9 bases. The germline V gene encodes CDR1 SGHAT and CDR2 FQNNGV. The V gene end was trimmed by 2 bases and the J gene end by 4 bases; junction bases not matched to a gene: 12. The CDR3 sequence is 19 residues long. The CDR3 loop is CASSLPGQGLSDYNSPLHF. The DNA for the CDR3 is TGTGCCAGCAGCTTACCGGGACAGGGTCTGTCGGATTATAATTCACCCCTCCACTTT.

This clone was seen just once. The V gene is TRBV6-4, the J gene TRBJ2-3, with D possibly being TRBD2 (6 bases). Trimming removed 3 bases at V and 0 bases at J, with 19 bases between. Per the germline V gene, CDR1 is MRHNA and CDR2 is SNTAGT. This CDR3 comprises 18 residues. CDR3: CASSEGVASVTSTDTQYF. The CDR3 nucleotides are TGTGCCAGCAGTGAGGGGGTCGCTAGCGTTACTAGCACAGATACGCAGTATTTT.

The J gene is TRBJ1-5, the V gene TRBV21-1; the table assigns TRBD1, which was not confirmed against the DNA. TRBV21-1 is marked as a pseudogene. The CDR3 consists of 20 residues. The CDR3: CASSKDDREIVGRSNQPQHF. The CDR3 bases are TGTGCCAGCAGCAAGGACGACAGGGAAATCGTAGGGCGTAGCAATCAGCCCCAGCATTTT.

The J gene is TRBJ1-2, the V gene TRBV7-3; 9 bases match TRBD1. CDR3 size: 14 residues. J lost 8 bases, V lost 5 bases, and 9 bases had no gene match. Germline lookup yields CDR1 SGHTA and CDR2 FQGTGA. CDR3 amino acids: CASSRGTGMEGYTF. CDR3 in DNA: TGTGCCAGCAGCCGGGGGACAGGGATGGAAGGCTACACCTTC.